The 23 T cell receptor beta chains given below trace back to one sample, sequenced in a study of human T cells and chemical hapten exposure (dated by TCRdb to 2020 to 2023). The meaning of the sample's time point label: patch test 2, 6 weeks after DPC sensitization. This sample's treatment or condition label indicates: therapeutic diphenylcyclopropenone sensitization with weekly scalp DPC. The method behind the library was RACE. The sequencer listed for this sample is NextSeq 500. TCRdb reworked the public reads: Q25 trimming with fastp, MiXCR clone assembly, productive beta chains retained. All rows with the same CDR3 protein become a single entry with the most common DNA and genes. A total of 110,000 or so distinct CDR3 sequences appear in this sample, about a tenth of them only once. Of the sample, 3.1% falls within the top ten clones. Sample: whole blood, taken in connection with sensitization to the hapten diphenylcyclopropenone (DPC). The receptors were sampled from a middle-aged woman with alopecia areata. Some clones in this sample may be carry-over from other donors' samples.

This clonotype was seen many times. CDR3 amino acids: CASSLALARSYEQYF. The CDR3, as DNA: TGTGCCAGCAGCTTAGCCCTAGCCCGATCCTACGAGCAGTACTTC. The chain employs TRBV7-2 and TRBJ2-7, with D possibly matching TRBD2 (5 bases). V lost 0 bases to trimming and J lost 1 base, with 10 bases between them. Germline CDR1 and CDR2: SGHTA and FQGNSA. The CDR3 covers 15 residues.

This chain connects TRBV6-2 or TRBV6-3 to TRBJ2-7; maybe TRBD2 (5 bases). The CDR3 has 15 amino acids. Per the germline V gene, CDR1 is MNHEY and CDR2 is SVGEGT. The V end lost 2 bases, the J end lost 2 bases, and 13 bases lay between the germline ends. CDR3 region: CASSYPPPGTYEQYF. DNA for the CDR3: TGTGCCAGCAGTTACCCCCCACCCGGGACCTACGAGCAGTACTTC.

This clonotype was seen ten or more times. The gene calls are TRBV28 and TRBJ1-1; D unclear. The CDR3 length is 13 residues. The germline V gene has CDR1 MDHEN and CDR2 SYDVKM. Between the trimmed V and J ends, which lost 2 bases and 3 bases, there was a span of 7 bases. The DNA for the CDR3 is TGTGCCAGCAGTTTAGGAGGGCACACTGAAGCTTTCTTT. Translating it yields CASSLGGHTEAFF. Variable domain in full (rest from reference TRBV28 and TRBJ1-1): DVKVTQSSRYLVKRTGEKVFLECVQDMDHENMFWYRQDPGLGLRLIYFSYDVKMKEKGDIPEGYSVSREKKERFSLILESASTNQTSMYLCASSLGGHTEAFFGQGTRLTVV.

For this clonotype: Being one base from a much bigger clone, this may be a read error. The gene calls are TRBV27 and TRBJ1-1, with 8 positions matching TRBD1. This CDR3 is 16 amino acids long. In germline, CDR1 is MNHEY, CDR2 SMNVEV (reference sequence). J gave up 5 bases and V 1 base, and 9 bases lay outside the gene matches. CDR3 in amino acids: CASSLCTRGQSTEAFF. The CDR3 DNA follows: TGTGCCAGCAGTTTATGTACCAGGGGGCAGTCAACTGAAGCTTTCTTT.

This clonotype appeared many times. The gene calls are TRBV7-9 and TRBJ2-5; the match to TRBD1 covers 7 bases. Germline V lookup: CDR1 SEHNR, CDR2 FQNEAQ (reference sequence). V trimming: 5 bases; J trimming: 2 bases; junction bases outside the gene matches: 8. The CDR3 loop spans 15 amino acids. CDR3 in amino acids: CASSDRDSQQETQYF. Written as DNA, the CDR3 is TGTGCCAGCAGCGACCGGGACAGCCAACAAGAGACCCAGTACTTC.

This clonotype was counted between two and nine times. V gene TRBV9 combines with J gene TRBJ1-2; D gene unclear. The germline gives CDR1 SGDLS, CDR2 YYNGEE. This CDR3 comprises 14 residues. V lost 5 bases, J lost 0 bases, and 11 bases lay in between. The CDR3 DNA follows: TGTGCCAGCAGTCGGACCGGCGCTAACTATGGCTACACCTTC. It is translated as CASSRTGANYGYTF. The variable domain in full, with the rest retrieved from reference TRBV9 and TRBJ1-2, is DSGVTQTPKHLITATGQRVTLRCSPRSGDLSVYWYQQSLDQGLQFLIQYYNGEERAKGNILERFSAQQFPDLHSELNLSSLELGDSALYFCASSRTGANYGYTFGSGTRLTVV.

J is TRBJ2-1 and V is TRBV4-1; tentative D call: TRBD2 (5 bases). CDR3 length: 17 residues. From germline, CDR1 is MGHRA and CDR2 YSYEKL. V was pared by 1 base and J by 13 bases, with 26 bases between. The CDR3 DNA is TGCGCCAGCAGCCAAGGACCCCACGGACTGCCCGGCCTCAAACAGTTCTTC. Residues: CASSQGPHGLPGLKQFF.

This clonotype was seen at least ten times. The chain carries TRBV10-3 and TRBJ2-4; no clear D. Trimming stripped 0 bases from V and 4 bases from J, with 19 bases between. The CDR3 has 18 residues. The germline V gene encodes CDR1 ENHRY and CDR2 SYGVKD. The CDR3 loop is CAISESIGADAHKNIQYF. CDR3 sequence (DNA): TGTGCCATCAGTGAGTCTATCGGTGCGGACGCCCATAAAAACATTCAGTACTTC.

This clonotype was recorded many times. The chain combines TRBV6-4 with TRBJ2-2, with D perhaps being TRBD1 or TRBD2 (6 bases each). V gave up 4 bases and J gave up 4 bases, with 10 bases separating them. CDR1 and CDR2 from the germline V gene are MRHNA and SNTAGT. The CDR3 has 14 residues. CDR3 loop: CASSATGATGELFF. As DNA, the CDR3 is TGTGCCAGCAGTGCTACGGGGGCCACCGGGGAGCTGTTTTTT.

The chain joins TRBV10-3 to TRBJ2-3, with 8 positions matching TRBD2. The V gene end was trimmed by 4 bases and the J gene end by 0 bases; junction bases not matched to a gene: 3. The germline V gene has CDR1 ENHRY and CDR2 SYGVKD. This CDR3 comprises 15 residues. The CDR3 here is CAISALAGSTDTQYF. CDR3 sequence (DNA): TGTGCCATCAGTGCTCTAGCGGGCAGCACAGATACGCAGTATTTT.

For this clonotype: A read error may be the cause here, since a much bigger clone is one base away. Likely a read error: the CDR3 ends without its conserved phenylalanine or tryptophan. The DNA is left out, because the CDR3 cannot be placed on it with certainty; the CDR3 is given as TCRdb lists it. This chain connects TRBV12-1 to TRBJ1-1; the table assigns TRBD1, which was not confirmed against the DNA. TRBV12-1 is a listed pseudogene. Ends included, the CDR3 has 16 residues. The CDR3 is CASSRIYRDRNTEAFL.

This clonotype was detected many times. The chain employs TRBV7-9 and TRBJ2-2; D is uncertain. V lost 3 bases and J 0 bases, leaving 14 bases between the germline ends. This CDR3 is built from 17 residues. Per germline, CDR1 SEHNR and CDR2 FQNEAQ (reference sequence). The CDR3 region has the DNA TGTGCCAGCAGCTTTTTCTTGGCTGCGGCGAACACCGGGGAGCTGTTTTTT. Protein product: CASSFFLAAANTGELFF.

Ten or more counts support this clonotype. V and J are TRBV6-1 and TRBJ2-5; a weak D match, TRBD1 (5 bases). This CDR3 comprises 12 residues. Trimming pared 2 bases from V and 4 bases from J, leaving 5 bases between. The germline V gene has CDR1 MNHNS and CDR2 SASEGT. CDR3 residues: CASSERGETQYF. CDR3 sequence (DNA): TGTGCCAGCAGTGAAAGGGGAGAGACCCAGTACTTC.

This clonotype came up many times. The DNA for the CDR3 is TGTGCCAGCGAAGCCCCGGGACAGGGCTACGGCTACACCTTC. Its translation is CASEAPGQGYGYTF. The rearrangement uses TRBV6-2 or TRBV6-3 and TRBJ1-2; 9 bases align to TRBD1. V shed 8 bases and J 8 bases; nucleotides not matched to a gene: 12. CDR3 length: 14 residues. CDR1 MNHEY and CDR2 SVGEGT come from the germline V gene.

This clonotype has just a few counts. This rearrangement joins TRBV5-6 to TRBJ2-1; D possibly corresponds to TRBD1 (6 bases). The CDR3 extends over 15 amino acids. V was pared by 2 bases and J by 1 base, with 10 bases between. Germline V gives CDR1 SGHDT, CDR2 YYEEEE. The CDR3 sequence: CASSLRQVSYNEQFF. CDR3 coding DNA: TGTGCCAGCAGCTTAAGACAGGTATCCTACAATGAGCAGTTCTTC. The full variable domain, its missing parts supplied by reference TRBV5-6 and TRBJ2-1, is DAGVTQSPTHLIKTRGQQVTLRCSPKSGHDTVSWYQQALGQGPQFIFQYYEEEERQRGNFPDRFSGHQFPNYSSELNVNALLLGDSALYLCASSLRQVSYNEQFFGPGTRLTVL.

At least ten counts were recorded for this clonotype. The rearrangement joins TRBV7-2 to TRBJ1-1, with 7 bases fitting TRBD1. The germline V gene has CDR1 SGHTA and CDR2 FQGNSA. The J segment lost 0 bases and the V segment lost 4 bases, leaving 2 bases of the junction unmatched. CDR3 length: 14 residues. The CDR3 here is CASSSGTVNTEAFF. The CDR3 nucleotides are TGTGCCAGCAGCTCCGGGACAGTGAACACTGAAGCTTTCTTT.

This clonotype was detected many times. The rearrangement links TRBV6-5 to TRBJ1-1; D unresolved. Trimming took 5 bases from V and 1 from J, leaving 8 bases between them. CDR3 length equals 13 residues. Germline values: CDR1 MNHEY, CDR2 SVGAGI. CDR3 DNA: TGTGCCAGCAGTGACATAAAGAACACTGAAGCTTTCTTT. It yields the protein CASSDIKNTEAFF.

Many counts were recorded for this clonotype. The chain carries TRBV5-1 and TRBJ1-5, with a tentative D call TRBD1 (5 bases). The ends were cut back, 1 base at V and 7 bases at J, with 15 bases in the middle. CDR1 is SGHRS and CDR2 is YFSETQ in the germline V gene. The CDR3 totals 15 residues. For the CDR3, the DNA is TGCGCCAGCAGCTTGTATGGGGGAGCAGGACAGCCCCAGCATTTT. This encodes CASSLYGGAGQPQHF.

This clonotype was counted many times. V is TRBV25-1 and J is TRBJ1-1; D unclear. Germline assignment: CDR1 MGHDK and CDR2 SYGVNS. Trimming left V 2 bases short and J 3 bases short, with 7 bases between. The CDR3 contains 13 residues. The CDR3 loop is CASSEMRHTEAFF. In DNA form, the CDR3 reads TGTGCCAGCAGTGAAATGCGTCACACTGAAGCTTTCTTT.

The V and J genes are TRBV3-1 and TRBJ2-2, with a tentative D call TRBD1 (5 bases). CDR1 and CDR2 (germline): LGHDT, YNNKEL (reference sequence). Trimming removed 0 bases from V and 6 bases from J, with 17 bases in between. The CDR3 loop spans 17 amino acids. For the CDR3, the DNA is TGTGCCAGCAGCCAAGAGGGATTAGGGGTTTGGGCCGGGGAGCTGTTTTTT. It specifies CASSQEGLGVWAGELFF.

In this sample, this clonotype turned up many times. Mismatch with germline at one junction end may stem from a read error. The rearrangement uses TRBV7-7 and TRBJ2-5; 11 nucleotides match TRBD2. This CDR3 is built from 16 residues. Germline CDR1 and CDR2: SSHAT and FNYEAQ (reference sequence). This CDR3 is CASSSTSGGPQETQYF. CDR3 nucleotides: TGTGCTAGCAGCTCCACTAGCGGGGGACCACAAGAGACCCAGTACTTC.

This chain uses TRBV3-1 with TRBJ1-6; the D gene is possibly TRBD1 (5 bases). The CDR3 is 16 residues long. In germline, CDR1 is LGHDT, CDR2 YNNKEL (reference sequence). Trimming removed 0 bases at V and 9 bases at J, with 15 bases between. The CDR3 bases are TGTGCCAGCAGCCAAGACCTGGCCAGGGTGGGTTCACCCCTCCACTTT. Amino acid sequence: CASSQDLARVGSPLHF.

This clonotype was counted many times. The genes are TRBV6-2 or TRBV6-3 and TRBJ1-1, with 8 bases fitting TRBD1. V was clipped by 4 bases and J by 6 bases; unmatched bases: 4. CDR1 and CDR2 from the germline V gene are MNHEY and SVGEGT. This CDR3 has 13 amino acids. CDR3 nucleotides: TGTGCCAGCAGTTTACAGGGGGGCGCTGAAGCTTTCTTT. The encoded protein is CASSLQGGAEAFF.